This entry concerns a single T cell receptor (beta chain). What it binds is unknown. The sample originates from a study of T cell responses to AZD1222 COVID-19 vaccine. Findings and limits, study-wide: Seropositivity was recorded at baseline in only 6 or 7 AZD1222 recipients.

The CDR3 spans 15 residues. V lost 5 bases to trimming and J lost 6 bases, with 16 bases between them. The germline CDR1 and CDR2 sequences are KGHDR and SFDVKD. Libraries were prepared by immunoSEQ multiplex PCR; TCRdb keeps only in-frame clonotypes and omits some of them. The data show tens of thousands of clones, with roughly 90% seen just once and roughly 15% held by the top ten. This receptor was taken from an adult who received the AZD1222 COVID-19 vaccine. This sequence joins TRBV24-1 and TRBJ2-1; D might be TRBD2 (6 bases). Sequencing used peripheral blood, obtained 28 days after the second AZD1222 dose. The CDR3 DNA is TGTGCCACCAGTGGCACGGGAGAGGGGTTCAATGAGCAGTTCTTC. Translation gives CATSGTGEGFNEQFF.